This TCR beta chain was captured by sequencing in a study of radiation and T cells in renal cell carcinoma. Regarding time point: blood 4 weeks post-SBRT, at nephrectomy. Noted treatment: 15 Gy SBRT to primary tumor, nephrectomy 4 weeks later. Serial blood draws occurred at baseline and 2 and 4 weeks post-SBRT. Trimming took 4 bases from V and 2 from J, leaving 9 bases between them. Germline CDR1 LGHNA, CDR2 YSLEER. This CDR3 contains 15 residues. The data were produced by immunoSEQ multiplex PCR, yet TCRdb's version contains in-frame clones alone and is incomplete. Found here are approximately 150,000 clones, approximately 86% of them singletons; the top ten hold less than 20%.

V usage is TRBV4-3 and J usage is TRBJ2-6; a possible D gene is TRBD1 (6 bases). Here the sequenced sample was blood, taken from a patient whose treatment included radiotherapy and nephrectomy. The clonotype comes from a woman between 45 and 65 years old with renal cell carcinoma. The CDR3 sequence is CASSLKGAGANVLTF. The CDR3 nucleotides are TGCGCCAGCAGCCTAAAGGGGGCTGGGGCCAACGTCCTGACTTTC.